This T cell receptor beta chain stems from a study of CD8 T cells in Susac syndrome. TEMRA cells were FACS-enriched, while CD8+ and CD4+ T cells were negatively isolated. cDNA came from around 0.54 to 1 ug RNA primed by random hexamers. The CDR3 of TCR beta was amplified by immunoSEQ multiplex PCR across 54 Vbeta and 13 Jbeta. TCRdb processed the immunoSEQ multiplex PCR reads anew with MiXCR; each CDR3 protein has one entry. The profile shows roughly 200,000 distinct CDR3 sequences, 85% to 95% of them singletons. V dropped 8 bases and J dropped 1; count of bases not matched to a gene: 9. CDR3 length: 15 amino acids. Germline V gene data show CDR1 as MNHEY and CDR2 as SMNVEV (reference sequence).

Sequencing used CD4+ T cells from PBMCs. This TCR derives from a human donor with multiple sclerosis. V is TRBV27 and J is TRBJ2-7; TRBD2 aligns across 9 bases. The CDR3 region is CASALGTSRSYEQYF. CDR3 DNA: TGTGCCAGCGCTCTCGGGACTAGCAGGTCCTACGAGCAGTACTTC.